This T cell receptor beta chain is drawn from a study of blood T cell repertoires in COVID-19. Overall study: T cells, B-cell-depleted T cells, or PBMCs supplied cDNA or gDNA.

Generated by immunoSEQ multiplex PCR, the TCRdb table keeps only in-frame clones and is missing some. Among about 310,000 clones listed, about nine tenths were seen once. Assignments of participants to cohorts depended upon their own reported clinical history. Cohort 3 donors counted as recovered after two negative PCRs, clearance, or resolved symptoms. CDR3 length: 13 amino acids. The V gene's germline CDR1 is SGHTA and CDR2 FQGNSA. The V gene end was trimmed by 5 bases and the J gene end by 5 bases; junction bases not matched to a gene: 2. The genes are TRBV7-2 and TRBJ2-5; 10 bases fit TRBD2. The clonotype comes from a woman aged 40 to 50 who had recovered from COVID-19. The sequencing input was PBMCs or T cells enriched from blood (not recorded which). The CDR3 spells CASSPTSGETQYF. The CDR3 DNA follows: TGTGCCAGCAGCCCGACTAGCGGGGAGACCCAGTACTTC. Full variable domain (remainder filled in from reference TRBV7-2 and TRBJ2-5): GAGVSQSPSNKVTEKGKDVELRCDPISGHTALYWYRQSLGQGLEFLIYFQGNSAPDKSGLPSDRFSAERTGGSVSTLTIQRTQQEDSAVYLCASSPTSGETQYFGPGTRLLVL.